This T cell receptor (beta chain) originates from a study of STAT3 mutations in large granular lymphocyte leukemia. Repertoires were generated with immunoSEQ multiplex PCR, while TCRdb's copy carries only in-frame clones and drops some. Of a few thousand clones in the sample, roughly 73% were seen once. Remarks on this clone: Its specificity is unknown.

The CDR3 totals 15 residues. Germline assignment: CDR1 SGHRS and CDR2 YFSETQ. Between the trimmed V and J ends, which lost 0 bases and 1 base, there was a span of 8 bases. Study outcomes and limitations: Every T-LGLL patient had at least one immunodominant TCRbeta clonotype.

Sequencing was done on a sample of peripheral blood mononuclear cells. The J gene is TRBJ2-1, the V gene TRBV5-1; D might be TRBD1 (6 bases). The sequence derives from a man aged 35 to 55 with T-cell large granular lymphocyte leukemia. Some clones in this sample may be carry-over from other donors' samples. CDR3 protein: CASSLEGGSYNEQFF. CDR3 bases: TGCGCCAGCAGCTTGGAAGGGGGTTCCTACAATGAGCAGTTCTTC.